Following are 30 T cell receptor beta chains from one sample sequenced in a study of T cells after yellow fever vaccination. TCRdb reanalysed the 5' RACE reads using MiXCR and keeps one entry per CDR3 protein. The table includes 450,000 to 600,000 distinct CDR3 sequences, approximately 13% detected once. The starting material was PBMCs, obtained on the day of the yellow fever booster vaccination. The origin of the receptors is a man aged 30 to 39 who received the YFV17D yellow fever vaccine.

This chain uses TRBV7-2 with TRBJ2-1; 8 bases are a match to TRBD2. Trimming cost V 5 bases and J 6 bases; bases outside gene matches: 9. Germline CDR1 reads SGHTA; CDR2 reads FQGNSA. The CDR3 is 15 residues long. The CDR3 bases are TGTGCCAGCAGCCCGGGGGTAGCGGGAACCAATGAGCAGTTCTTC. This sequence encodes CASSPGVAGTNEQFF.

This clonotype was counted ten times or more. V is TRBV6-5 and J is TRBJ2-1, with TRBD2 identical over 11 bases. In germline, CDR1 is MNHEY, CDR2 SVGAGI. The V and J ends lost 6 bases and 10 bases, in that order; junction bases with no gene match: 11. The CDR3 runs 15 residues. CDR3 residues: CASSLGTSGSWEQFF. The CDR3 bases are TGTGCCAGCAGCCTCGGGACTAGCGGTTCTTGGGAGCAGTTCTTC.

This clonotype came up a few times. The V and J genes are TRBV19 and TRBJ1-2, with D hard to call. Germline V CDR1 and CDR2: LNHDA, SQIVND (reference sequence). This CDR3 spans 12 amino acids. Trimming shortened V by 10 bases and J by 4 bases, and 13 bases separated the two germline ends. The CDR3 here is CAKRLARYGYTF. DNA of the CDR3: TGTGCCAAGAGGTTGGCACGCTATGGCTACACCTTC.

This clonotype has only a few counts. The chain couples TRBV5-1 to TRBJ2-7; D possibly corresponds to TRBD2 (6 bases). There are 14 residues in the CDR3. Germline V lookup: CDR1 SGHRS, CDR2 YFSETQ. The germline V and J ends were trimmed by 4 bases and 0 bases, with 11 bases remaining between them. CDR3 DNA: TGCGCCAGCAGCCCAACGGGACTCTCCTACGAGCAGTACTTC. It codes for CASSPTGLSYEQYF.

The gene calls are TRBV20-1 and TRBJ2-4; 16 bases line up with TRBD2. The V and J ends lost 5 bases and 0 bases, in that order; junction bases with no gene match: 13. This CDR3 region has 20 residues. The germline gives CDR1 DFQATT, CDR2 SNEGSKA (reference sequence). The CDR3 loop reads CSAPRWGLAGGILAKNIQYF. CDR3 bases: TGCAGTGCTCCTCGGTGGGGACTAGCGGGAGGGATTTTAGCCAAAAACATTCAGTACTTC.

This clonotype was observed a few times. One junction end disagrees with the germline gene, perhaps due to a read error. The chain employs TRBV20-1 and TRBJ2-7, with 7 bases lining up with TRBD2. Germline assignment: CDR1 DFQATT and CDR2 SNEGSKA (reference sequence). This CDR3 is built from 14 residues. CDR3 loop: CSADLGLAALGRDF. The CDR3 DNA is TGCAGTGCGGACCTAGGGCTAGCGGCACTGGGTAGGGACTTC.

The chain carries TRBV6-5 and TRBJ1-2, with TRBD1 as a possible D gene (5 bases). Germline V lookup: CDR1 MNHEY, CDR2 SVGAGI. The V end lost 7 bases, the J end lost 7 bases, and 13 bases lay between the germline ends. The CDR3 is made up of 12 amino acids. This chain's CDR3 is CASKGRVVGYTF. The CDR3 nucleotides read TGTGCCAGCAAGGGCAGGGTTGTTGGCTACACCTTC.

This clonotype was seen a few times. The gene calls are TRBV11-2 and TRBJ1-2, with 7 bases fitting TRBD1. The germline CDR1 and CDR2 sequences are SGHAT and FQNNGV. The CDR3 has 12 amino acids. V lost 5 bases to trimming and J lost 8 bases; unmatched junction nucleotides: 5. The DNA for the CDR3 is TGTGCCAGCAGCGCCACAGGGGTAGGCTACACCTTC. Its protein product is CASSATGVGYTF.

The chain employs TRBV4-2 and TRBJ2-1; 8 nucleotides align to TRBD2. Germline CDR1 and CDR2: LGHNA and YNFKEQ. The J segment lost 8 bases and the V segment lost 0 bases, leaving 9 bases of the junction unmatched. The CDR3 extends over 16 amino acids. CDR3 coding DNA: TGTGCCAGCAGCCAAGACCCAGTCGGGAGGGCCTATGAGCAGTTCTTC. Protein sequence: CASSQDPVGRAYEQFF.

The table lists this clonotype with a few counts. V and J are TRBV29-1 and TRBJ2-1; 10 bases line up with TRBD2. The CDR3 has 15 residues. The ends lost 4 bases at V and 3 bases at J; junction bases unmatched: 6. The germline gives CDR1 SQVTM, CDR2 ANQGSEA. The CDR3 spells CSVVGSSGSYNEQFF. The CDR3 nucleotides are TGCAGCGTTGTTGGCTCTAGCGGGAGCTACAATGAGCAGTTCTTC.

V gene TRBV10-3 combines with J gene TRBJ1-2; D is undetermined. This CDR3 spans 13 amino acids. Per the germline V gene, CDR1 is ENHRY and CDR2 is SYGVKD. Trimming left V 8 bases short and J 2 bases short, with 12 bases between. The CDR3 protein is CAIAQDANYGYTF. CDR3 coding DNA: TGTGCCATCGCCCAGGACGCAAACTATGGCTACACCTTC.

This clonotype was recorded a few times. The chain combines TRBV7-2 with TRBJ1-6; unclear D gene. Germline values: CDR1 SGHTA, CDR2 FQGNSA. The V and J ends lost 1 base and 8 bases respectively, with 12 bases between them. The CDR3 consists of 15 residues. The CDR3 sequence: CASSLGPGDYSPLHF. CDR3 coding DNA: TGTGCCAGCAGCTTAGGACCGGGAGATTATTCACCCCTCCACTTT.

CDR3 sequence (DNA): TGCGCCAGCAGTGAGTCACTGGAGCAGTACTTC. Its protein product is CASSESLEQYF. The chain links TRBV10-2 to TRBJ2-7; no clear D gene. This CDR3 has 11 amino acids. The germline V gene has CDR1 WSHSY and CDR2 SAAADI. Trimming cost V 0 bases and J 7 bases, with 4 bases left between them.

This clonotype has more than one count but fewer than ten. The chain has TRBV29-1 and TRBJ2-1; tentative D call: TRBD1 (7 bases). This CDR3 comprises 11 residues. The germline CDR1 and CDR2 sequences are SQVTM and ANQGSEA. The V end was cut by 7 bases, the J end by 10 bases, with 14 bases between. The CDR3 region is CSARRDREQFF. For the CDR3, the DNA is TGCAGCGCCCGGAGGGACAGAGAGCAGTTCTTC.

The rearrangement joins TRBV7-3 to TRBJ2-7; 7 bases fit TRBD1. There are 18 residues in the CDR3. Germline V gene data show CDR1 as SGHTA and CDR2 as FQGTGA. Trimming at V came to 1 base and at J to 3 bases, leaving 15 bases not matched to a gene. The DNA for the CDR3 is TGTGCCAGCAGCTTAAGGAGAGAGGGGACAGCTGGGAGCTACGAGCAGTACTTC. Protein: CASSLRREGTAGSYEQYF. Combining the CDR3 with reference TRBV7-3 and TRBJ2-7 gives the whole variable domain GAGVSQTPSNKVTEKGKYVELRCDPISGHTALYWYRQSLGQGPEFLIYFQGTGAADDSGLPNDRFFAVRPEGSVSTLKIQRTERGDSAVYLCASSLRREGTAGSYEQYFGPGTRLTVT.

CDR3 in amino acids: CASSLVGGANTGELFF. The CDR3, as DNA: TGTGCCAGCAGCTTAGTGGGGGGGGCGAACACCGGGGAGCTGTTTTTT. The chain couples TRBV7-6 to TRBJ2-2; TRBD2 matches 7 bases. Trimming at V came to 1 base and at J to 0 bases, leaving 2 bases not matched to a gene. Germline V gives CDR1 SGHVS, CDR2 FNYEAQ. CDR3 length: 16 amino acids. The full variable domain, rest sourced from reference TRBV7-6 and TRBJ2-2, is GAGVSQSPRYKVTKRGQDVALRCDPISGHVSLYWYRQALGQGPEFLTYFNYEAQQDKSGLPNDRFSAERPEGSISTLTIQRTEQRDSAMYRCASSLVGGANTGELFFGEGSRLTVL.

This clonotype was counted between two and nine times. The chain carries TRBV7-2 and TRBJ2-7, with no clear D. Per the germline V gene, CDR1 is SGHTA and CDR2 is FQGNSA. The CDR3 sequence is 16 residues long. Trimming took off 2 bases at V and 1 base at J, with 15 bases between the two ends. CDR3 loop: CASSLTALTLSYEQYF. CDR3 sequence (DNA): TGTGCCAGCAGCTTAACAGCGTTAACCTTATCCTACGAGCAGTACTTC.

The chain uses TRBV29-1 and TRBJ2-1, with D possibly matching TRBD2 (6 bases). The germline CDR1 and CDR2 sequences are SQVTM and ANQGSEA. The CDR3 length is 14 residues. V lost 1 base to trimming and J lost 2 bases, with 9 bases between them. CDR3 sequence (DNA): TGCAGCGTTGAAGGGTGGGAGGCCTACAATGAGCAGTTCTTC. The encoded protein is CSVEGWEAYNEQFF.

The chain employs TRBV27 and TRBJ2-5; a possible D gene is TRBD1 (6 bases). The CDR3 consists of 13 residues. Trimming stripped 6 bases from V and 5 bases from J, with 13 bases between. Germline CDR1 and CDR2: MNHEY and SMNVEV (reference sequence). The CDR3 DNA is TGTGCCAGCAGCCACAGGGAAGCGGAGACCCAGTACTTC. It encodes CASSHREAETQYF.

The V gene is TRBV20-1, the J gene TRBJ2-3; TRBD1 aligns across 7 bases. The CDR3 runs to 14 residues. CDR1 is DFQATT, CDR2 SNEGSKA, per germline (reference sequence). The V and J ends lost 3 bases and 5 bases, in that order; junction bases with no gene match: 8. CDR3 nucleotides: TGCAGTGCTAGCTTCGGACAGGCGAAAGATACGCAGTATTTT. Protein product: CSASFGQAKDTQYF.

This clonotype has just a few counts. This chain links TRBV10-3 with TRBJ2-7, with a tentative D call TRBD2 (7 bases). Between the trimmed V and J ends, which lost 0 bases and 3 bases, there was a span of 15 bases. This CDR3 contains 16 residues. CDR1 ENHRY and CDR2 SYGVKD come from the germline V gene. DNA of the CDR3: TGTGCCATCAGTGAGTCGGGGGCTAGCGGACTCTACGAGCAGTACTTC. It is translated as CAISESGASGLYEQYF.

This chain uses TRBV20-1 with TRBJ2-1, with a tentative D call TRBD1 (5 bases). Germline V lookup: CDR1 DFQATT, CDR2 SNEGSKA (reference sequence). Trimming cost V 3 bases and J 1 base, with 10 bases left between them. There are 14 residues in the CDR3. CDR3 region: CSARTQDSYNEQFF. The CDR3 region has the DNA TGCAGTGCTAGGACACAGGATTCCTACAATGAGCAGTTCTTC.

V gene TRBV12-3 or TRBV12-4 combines with J gene TRBJ2-1, with TRBD1 identical over 9 bases. V trimming: 5 bases; J trimming: 8 bases; junction bases outside the gene matches: 10. The CDR3 covers 15 residues. The CDR3 DNA reads as TGTGCCAGCAGTGACCCGGGACAGGGCTTCGATGAGCAGTTCTTC. Translating it yields CASSDPGQGFDEQFF.

The chain has TRBV29-1 and TRBJ2-1; TRBD2 agrees at 12 bases. Germline CDR1 and CDR2: SQVTM and ANQGSEA. J lost 7 bases, V lost 7 bases, and 5 bases had no gene match. This CDR3 comprises 13 residues. The CDR3, as DNA: TGCAGCGCCAAGACTAGCGGGAGTAATGAGCAGTTCTTC. Its translation: CSAKTSGSNEQFF.

This clonotype was seen a handful of times. This CDR3 reads CASSPSGTPVVRELFF. The CDR3 coding sequence is TGCGCCAGCAGTCCTAGCGGGACGCCAGTTGTCCGGGAGCTGTTTTTT. The V call is TRBV23-1, the J call TRBJ2-2; 9 bases fit TRBD2. TRBV23-1 belongs to the ORF category, with a function that is uncertain. The CDR3 sequence is 16 residues long. V trimming: 4 bases; J trimming: 9 bases; junction bases outside the gene matches: 12.

This clonotype was detected only a few times. The chain is built from TRBV19 and TRBJ2-1; 11 nucleotides align to TRBD2. Germline V gene lookup returns CDR1 LNHDA and CDR2 SQIVND (reference sequence). Unmatched junction bases numbered 6, after V lost 5 bases and J lost 0 bases. The CDR3 has 17 residues. The CDR3 DNA follows: TGTGCCAGTAGTGGGACTAGCGGACCCTTCTCCTACAATGAGCAGTTCTTC. Its protein is CASSGTSGPFSYNEQFF.

The table lists this clonotype with a count of one. This sequence joins TRBV7-2 and TRBJ2-3, with a possible D match to TRBD1 (5 bases). This CDR3 contains 14 residues. V dropped 5 bases and J dropped 7 bases, with 16 bases sitting between them. CDR1 is SGHTA and CDR2 is FQGNSA in the germline V gene. This CDR3 is CASSPQTAPNTQYF. The CDR3 coding sequence is TGTGCCAGCAGCCCTCAGACAGCCCCAAATACGCAGTATTTT. Combining the CDR3 with reference TRBV7-2 and TRBJ2-3 gives the whole variable domain GAGVSQSPSNKVTEKGKDVELRCDPISGHTALYWYRQSLGQGLEFLIYFQGNSAPDKSGLPSDRFSAERTGGSVSTLTIQRTQQEDSAVYLCASSPQTAPNTQYFGPGTRLTVL.

The chain is built from TRBV6-4 and TRBJ2-1; no reliable D call. The V end lost 4 bases, the J end lost 1 base, and 8 bases lay between the germline ends. Germline-derived CDR1 and CDR2 are MRHNA and SNTAGT. This CDR3 has 14 amino acids. This chain's CDR3 is CASSGADSYNEQFF. As DNA, the CDR3 is TGTGCCAGCAGTGGTGCAGATTCCTACAATGAGCAGTTCTTC.

CDR3 coding DNA: TGCAGCGTAAACAGGGGCGGGGACGAGCAGTACTTC. Amino acid sequence: CSVNRGGDEQYF. The V call is TRBV29-1, the J call TRBJ2-7; tentative D call: TRBD1 (7 bases). CDR1 is SQVTM, CDR2 ANQGSEA, per germline. The CDR3 covers 12 residues. With 6 bases removed from V and 5 bases from J, the gap between germline ends came to 14 bases.

The genes are TRBV9 and TRBJ1-2; perhaps TRBD1 as D (6 bases). Per the germline V gene, CDR1 is SGDLS and CDR2 is YYNGEE. V lost 0 bases to trimming and J lost 8 bases, with 14 bases between them. This CDR3 region has 14 residues. This chain's CDR3 is CASSVVGDRRGYTF. For the CDR3, the DNA is TGTGCCAGCAGCGTAGTGGGAGACAGGAGGGGCTACACCTTC.